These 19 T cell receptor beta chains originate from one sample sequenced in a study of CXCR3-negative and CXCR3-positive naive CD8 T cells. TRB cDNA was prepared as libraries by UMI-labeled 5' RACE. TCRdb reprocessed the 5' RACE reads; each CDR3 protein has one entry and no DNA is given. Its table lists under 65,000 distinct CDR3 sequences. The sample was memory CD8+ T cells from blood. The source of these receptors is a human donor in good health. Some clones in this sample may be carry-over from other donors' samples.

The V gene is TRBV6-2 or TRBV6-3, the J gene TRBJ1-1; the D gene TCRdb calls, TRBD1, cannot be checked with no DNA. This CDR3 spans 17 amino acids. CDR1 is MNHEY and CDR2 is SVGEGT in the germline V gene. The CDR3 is CASESWEGTPVDTEAFF.

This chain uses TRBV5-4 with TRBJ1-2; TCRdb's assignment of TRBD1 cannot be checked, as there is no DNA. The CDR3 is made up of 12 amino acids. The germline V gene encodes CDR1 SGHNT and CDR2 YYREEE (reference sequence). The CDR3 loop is CASALGGYGYTF.

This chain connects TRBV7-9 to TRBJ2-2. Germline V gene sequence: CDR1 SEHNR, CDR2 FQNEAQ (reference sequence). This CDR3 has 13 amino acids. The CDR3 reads CASNGKVTGELFF.

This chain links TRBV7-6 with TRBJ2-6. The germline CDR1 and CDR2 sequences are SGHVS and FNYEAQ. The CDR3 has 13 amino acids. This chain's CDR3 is CASSSHGANVLTF.

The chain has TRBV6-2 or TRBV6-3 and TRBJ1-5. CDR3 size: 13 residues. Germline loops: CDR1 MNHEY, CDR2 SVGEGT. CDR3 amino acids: CASSYEVNQPQHF.

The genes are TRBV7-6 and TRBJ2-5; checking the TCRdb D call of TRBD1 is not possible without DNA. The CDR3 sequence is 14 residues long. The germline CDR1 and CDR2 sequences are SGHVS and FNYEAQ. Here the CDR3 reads CASSTQGAQETQYF.

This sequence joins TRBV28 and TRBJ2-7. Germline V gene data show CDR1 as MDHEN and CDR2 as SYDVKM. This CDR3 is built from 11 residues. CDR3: CASSLEYEQYF. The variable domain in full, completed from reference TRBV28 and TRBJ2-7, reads DVKVTQSSRYLVKRTGEKVFLECVQDMDHENMFWYRQDPGLGLRLIYFSYDVKMKEKGDIPEGYSVSREKKERFSLILESASTNQTSMYLCASSLEYEQYFGPGTRLTVT.

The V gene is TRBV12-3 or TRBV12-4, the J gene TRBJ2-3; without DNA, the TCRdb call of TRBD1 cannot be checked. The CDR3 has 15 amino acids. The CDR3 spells CASSFISTGTDTQYF.

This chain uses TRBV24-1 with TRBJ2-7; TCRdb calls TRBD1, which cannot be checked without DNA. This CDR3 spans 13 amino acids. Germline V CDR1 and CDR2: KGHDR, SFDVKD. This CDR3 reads CATTDSSGYEQYF.

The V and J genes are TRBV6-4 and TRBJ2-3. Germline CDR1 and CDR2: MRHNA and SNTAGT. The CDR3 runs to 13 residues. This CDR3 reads CASSPDSTDTQYF.

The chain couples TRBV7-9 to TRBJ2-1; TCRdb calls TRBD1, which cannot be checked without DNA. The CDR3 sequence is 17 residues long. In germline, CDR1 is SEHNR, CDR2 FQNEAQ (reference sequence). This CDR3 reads CASSRSLTGRGSDEQFF.

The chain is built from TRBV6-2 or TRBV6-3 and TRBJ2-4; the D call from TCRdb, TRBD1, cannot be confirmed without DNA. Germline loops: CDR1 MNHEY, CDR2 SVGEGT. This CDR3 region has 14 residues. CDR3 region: CASFNGGAKNIQYF.

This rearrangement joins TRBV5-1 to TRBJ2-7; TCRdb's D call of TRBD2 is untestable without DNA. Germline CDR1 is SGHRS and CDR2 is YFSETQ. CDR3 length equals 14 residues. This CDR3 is CASSGIAPTYEQYF.

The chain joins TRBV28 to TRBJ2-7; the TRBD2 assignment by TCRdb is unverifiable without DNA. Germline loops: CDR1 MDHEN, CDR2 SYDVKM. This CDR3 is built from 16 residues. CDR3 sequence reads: CASSSSRTDYSYEQYF.

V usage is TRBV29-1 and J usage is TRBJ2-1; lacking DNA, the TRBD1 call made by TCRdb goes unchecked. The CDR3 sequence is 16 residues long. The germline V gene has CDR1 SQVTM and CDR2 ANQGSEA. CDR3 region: CSGIRDREGSYNEQFF.

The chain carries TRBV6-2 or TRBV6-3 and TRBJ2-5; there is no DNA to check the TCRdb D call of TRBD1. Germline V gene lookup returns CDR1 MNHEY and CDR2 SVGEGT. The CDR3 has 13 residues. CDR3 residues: CASSSTEQETQYF.

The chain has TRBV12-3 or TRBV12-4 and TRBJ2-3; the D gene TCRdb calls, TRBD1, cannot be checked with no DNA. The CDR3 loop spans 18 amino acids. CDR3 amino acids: CASRSLGFGTGDTDTQYF.

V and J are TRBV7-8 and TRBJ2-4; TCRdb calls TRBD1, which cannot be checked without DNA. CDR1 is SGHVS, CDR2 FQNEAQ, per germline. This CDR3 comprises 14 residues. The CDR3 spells CASSLGEGGSIQYF.

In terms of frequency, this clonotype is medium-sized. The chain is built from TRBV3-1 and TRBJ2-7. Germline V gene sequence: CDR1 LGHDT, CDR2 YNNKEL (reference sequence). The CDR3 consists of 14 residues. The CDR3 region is CASPRRDSSYEQYF.